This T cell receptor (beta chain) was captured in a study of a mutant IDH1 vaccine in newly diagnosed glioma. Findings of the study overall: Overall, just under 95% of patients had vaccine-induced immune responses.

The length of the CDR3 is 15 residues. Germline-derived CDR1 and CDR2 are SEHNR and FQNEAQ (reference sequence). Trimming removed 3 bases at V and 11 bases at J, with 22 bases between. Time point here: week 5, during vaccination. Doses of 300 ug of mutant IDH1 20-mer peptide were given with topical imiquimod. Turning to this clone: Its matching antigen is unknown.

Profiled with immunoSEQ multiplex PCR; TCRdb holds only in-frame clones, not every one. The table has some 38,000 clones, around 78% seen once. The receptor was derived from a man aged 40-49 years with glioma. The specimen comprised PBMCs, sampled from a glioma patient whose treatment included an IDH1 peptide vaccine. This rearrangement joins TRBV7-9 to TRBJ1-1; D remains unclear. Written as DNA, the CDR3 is TGTGCCAGCAGCTTTTCGACTTCATTCTCGGCTGGTGCTTTCTTT. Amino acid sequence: CASSFSTSFSAGAFF.